This T cell receptor (beta chain) comes out of a study of radiotherapy plus CTLA-4 blockade in lung cancer. Study as a whole: Objective response rate was 15% to 20%; disease control rate, around 30%.

Assay used: immunoSEQ multiplex PCR; TCRdb lists only in-frame clones, some missing. The table records about 1,600 clones, approximately 91% of them present only once. This clone was counted a few times. Its antigen is unknown. V lost 5 bases and J lost 2, with 17 bases in between. Germline assignment: CDR1 SGHTA and CDR2 FQGNSA. This CDR3 has 16 residues. Whole-study findings and limits: After radiotherapy and ipilimumab, tumor-derived clones expanded in peripheral blood. How blood T cell clones changed early, along with interferon-beta, reportedly forecast response best.

The chain couples TRBV7-2 to TRBJ2-3; possibly TRBD2 for D (7 bases). Sequencing was performed on tumor tissue, taken from a patient treated with radiotherapy plus ipilimumab. The source is a human donor with non-small cell lung cancer who had a complete response to radiotherapy plus ipilimumab. CDR3 sequence reads: CASSAGQGRDTDTQYF. The CDR3 DNA follows: TGTGCCAGCAGCGCGGGCCAGGGGAGGGACACAGATACGCAGTATTTT.